Each of the 8 T cell receptor beta chains below was sequenced from the same sample in a study of control samples from healthy donors and cancer patients. Generated by immunoSEQ multiplex PCR, the TCRdb table keeps only in-frame clones and is missing some. Of 90,000 to 130,000 clones listed, 88% are singletons. Material: PBMCs. These receptor sequences come from a woman aged 60-70 years with lung cancer.

The rearrangement uses TRBV6-5 and TRBJ1-5; the D is unclear. The CDR3 has 13 amino acids. V gave up 2 bases and J gave up 6 bases, with 8 bases separating them. In germline, CDR1 is MNHEY, CDR2 SVGAGI. CDR3 bases: TGTGCCAGCAGTTACACGCAGTCTCAGCCCCAGCATTTT. It translates to CASSYTQSQPQHF.

The rearrangement uses TRBV5-4 and TRBJ1-1; no firm D call. Germline loops: CDR1 SGHNT, CDR2 YYREEE (reference sequence). The CDR3 has 14 residues. Trimming cost V 0 bases and J 5 bases, with 11 bases left between them. The CDR3 loop is CASSLAGSGTEAFF. The CDR3 nucleotides read TGTGCCAGCAGCTTGGCGGGGTCTGGGACTGAAGCTTTCTTT.

The CDR3 loop reads CASSLALGTGSPYEQYF. CDR3 coding DNA: TGTGCCAGCAGCTTAGCACTCGGGACAGGGAGTCCCTACGAGCAGTACTTC. The rearrangement links TRBV7-2 to TRBJ2-7; 9 bases fit TRBD1. CDR3 length: 17 residues. The germline V gene encodes CDR1 SGHTA and CDR2 FQGNSA. Trimming took 0 bases from V and 2 from J; bases not matched to a gene: 8.

In this sample, this clone turned up once. V and J are TRBV5-6 and TRBJ1-1; 8 bases are shared with TRBD1. CDR1 and CDR2 from the germline V gene are SGHDT and YYEEEE. CDR3 length: 14 residues. Losses at the gene ends were 2 bases for V and 5 bases for J; bases not matched to a gene: 5. The DNA for the CDR3 is TGTGCCAGCAGCTTCGCGGACAGGGCTACTGAAGCTTTCTTT. It translates to CASSFADRATEAFF.

The chain recombines TRBV27 with TRBJ2-7; D is unresolved. The CDR3 sequence is 13 residues long. Trimming took 4 bases from V and 2 from J, leaving 9 bases between them. Germline V gene sequence: CDR1 MNHEY, CDR2 SMNVEV (reference sequence). CDR3: CASSSSRPYEQYF. The CDR3, as DNA: TGTGCCAGCAGTTCCTCTCGCCCCTACGAGCAGTACTTC.

This clone was recorded once. The genes are TRBV6-5 and TRBJ1-2, with 11 bases aligning to TRBD1. The CDR3 spans 15 residues. Germline CDR1 MNHEY, CDR2 SVGAGI. J lost 6 bases, V lost 5 bases, and 8 bases had no gene match. The CDR3 DNA reads as TGTGCCAGCAGTCCAGGACAGGGGGCACTAAATGGCTACACCTTC. It yields the protein CASSPGQGALNGYTF.

The chain combines TRBV19 with TRBJ1-2; TRBD1 matches 8 bases. Looked up from germline, CDR1 is LNHDA and CDR2 is SQIVND (reference sequence). Trimming removed 4 bases from V and 3 bases from J; junction bases left unmatched: 10. The CDR3 consists of 16 residues. DNA for the CDR3: TGTGCCAGTAGTACCAAGCAGGGGGCTTGGCACTATGGCTACACCTTC. It translates to CASSTKQGAWHYGYTF.

The rearrangement uses TRBV24-1 and TRBJ1-1, with 7 bases identical to TRBD1. Trimming took 3 bases from V and 0 from J; bases not matched to a gene: 9. CDR3 length: 17 amino acids. In germline, CDR1 is KGHDR, CDR2 SFDVKD. The CDR3 DNA sequence: TGTGCCACCAGTGATCGAAGGGACAGTCGGATGAACACTGAAGCTTTCTTT. This encodes CATSDRRDSRMNTEAFF.